This T cell receptor (beta chain) was obtained from a study of T-cell reconstitution after alpha-beta-depleted transplantation in children. This clonotype was seen at least ten times. This CDR3 has 15 amino acids. CDR1 and CDR2 (germline): SEHNR, FQNEAQ (reference sequence). V shed 5 bases and J shed 0 bases, with 11 bases lying between them. A library of TCRbeta sequences, prepared with unique molecular identifiers, was generated. MiXCR was run by TCRdb on the PCR reads, yielding one entry per CDR3 protein. The repertoire holds around 380,000 distinct CDR3 sequences, around 9.9% seen once, with roughly 5.1% in the top ten.

The chain links TRBV7-9 to TRBJ1-5; D is ambiguous. The sequencing here drew on PBMCs from the stem cell graft donor, taken from the stem cell graft. This clonotype was sampled from a human donor who donated a stem cell graft to a child with acute myeloid leukemia. The CDR3 DNA is TGTGCCAGCAGCCTAAGAGAGAATAGCAATCAGCCCCAGCATTTT. It encodes CASSLRENSNQPQHF.